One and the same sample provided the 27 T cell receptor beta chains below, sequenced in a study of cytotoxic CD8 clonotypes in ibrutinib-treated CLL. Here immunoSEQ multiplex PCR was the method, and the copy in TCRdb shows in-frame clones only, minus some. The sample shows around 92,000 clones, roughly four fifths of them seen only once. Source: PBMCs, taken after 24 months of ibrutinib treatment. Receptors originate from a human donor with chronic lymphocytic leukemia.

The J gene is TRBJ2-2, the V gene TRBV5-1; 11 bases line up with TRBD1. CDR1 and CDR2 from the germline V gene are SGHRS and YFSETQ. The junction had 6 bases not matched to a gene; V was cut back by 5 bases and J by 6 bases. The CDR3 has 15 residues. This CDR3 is CASRTGTGGAGELFF. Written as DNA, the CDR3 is TGCGCCAGCAGAACCGGGACAGGGGGTGCCGGGGAGCTGTTTTTT.

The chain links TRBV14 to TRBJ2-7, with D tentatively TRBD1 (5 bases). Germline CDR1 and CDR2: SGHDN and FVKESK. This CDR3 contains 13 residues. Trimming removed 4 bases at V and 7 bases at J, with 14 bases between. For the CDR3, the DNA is TGTGCCAGCAGCCCCATAACAGGTGGGGAGCAGTACTTC. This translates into CASSPITGGEQYF.

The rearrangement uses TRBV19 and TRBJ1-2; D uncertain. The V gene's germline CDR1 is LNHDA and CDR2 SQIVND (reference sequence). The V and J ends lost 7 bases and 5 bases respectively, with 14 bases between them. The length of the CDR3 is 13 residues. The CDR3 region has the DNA TGTGCCAGTACCCCCCGACTTCGGTATGGCTACACCTTC. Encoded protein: CASTPRLRYGYTF.

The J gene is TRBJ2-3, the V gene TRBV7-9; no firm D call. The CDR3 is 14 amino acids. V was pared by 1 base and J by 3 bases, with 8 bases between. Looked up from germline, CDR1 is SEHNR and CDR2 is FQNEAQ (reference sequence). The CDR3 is CASSLEFGTDTQYF. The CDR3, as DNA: TGTGCCAGCAGCTTAGAATTCGGGACAGATACGCAGTATTTT.

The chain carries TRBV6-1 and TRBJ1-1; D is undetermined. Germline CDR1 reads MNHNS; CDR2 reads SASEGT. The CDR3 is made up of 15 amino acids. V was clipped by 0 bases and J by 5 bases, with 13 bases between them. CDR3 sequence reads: CASSEARGSGTEAFF. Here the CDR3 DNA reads TGTGCCAGCAGTGAAGCGCGGGGAAGTGGAACTGAAGCTTTCTTT.

Here the CDR3 reads CASSSWDRGLNSPLHF. The CDR3 DNA reads as TGTGCCAGCAGTTCATGGGACAGGGGCCTGAATTCACCCCTCCACTTT. The chain combines TRBV27 with TRBJ1-6, with 10 bases matching TRBD1. The CDR3 extends over 16 amino acids. CDR1 is MNHEY, CDR2 SMNVEV, per germline (reference sequence). V was pared by 4 bases and J by 7 bases, with 7 bases of the junction left unmatched.

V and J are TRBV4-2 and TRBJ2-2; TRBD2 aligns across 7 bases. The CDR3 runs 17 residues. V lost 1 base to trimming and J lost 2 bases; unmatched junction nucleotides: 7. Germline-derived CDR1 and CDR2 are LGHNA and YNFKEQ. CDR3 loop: CASSQAPSGTNTGELFF. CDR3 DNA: TGTGCCAGCAGCCAAGCCCCTAGCGGAACAAACACCGGGGAGCTGTTTTTT.

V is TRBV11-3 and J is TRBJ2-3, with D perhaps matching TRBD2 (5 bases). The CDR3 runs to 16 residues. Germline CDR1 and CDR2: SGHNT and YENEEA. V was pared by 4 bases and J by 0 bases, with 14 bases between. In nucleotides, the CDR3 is TGTGCCAGCAGCTCCGGTAGGGTAGCGAGCACAGATACGCAGTATTTT. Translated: CASSSGRVASTDTQYF.

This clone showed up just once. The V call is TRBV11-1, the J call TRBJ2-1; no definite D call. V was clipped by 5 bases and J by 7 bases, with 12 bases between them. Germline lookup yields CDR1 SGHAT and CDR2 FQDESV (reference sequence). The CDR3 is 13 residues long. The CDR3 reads CASSPDVVNEQFF. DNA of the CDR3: TGTGCCAGCAGCCCAGATGTTGTGAATGAGCAGTTCTTC.

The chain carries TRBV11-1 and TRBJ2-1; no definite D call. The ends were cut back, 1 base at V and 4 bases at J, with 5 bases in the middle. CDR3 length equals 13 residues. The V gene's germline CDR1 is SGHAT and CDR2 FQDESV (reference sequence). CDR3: CASSLVRYNEQFF. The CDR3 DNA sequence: TGTGCCAGCAGCTTAGTTCGGTACAATGAGCAGTTCTTC.

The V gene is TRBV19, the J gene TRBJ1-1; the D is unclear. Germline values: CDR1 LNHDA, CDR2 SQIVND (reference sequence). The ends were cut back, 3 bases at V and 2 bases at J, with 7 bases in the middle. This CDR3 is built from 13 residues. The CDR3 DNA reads TGTGCCAGTAGTATTCCGGGTAACACTGAAGCTTTCTTT. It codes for CASSIPGNTEAFF.

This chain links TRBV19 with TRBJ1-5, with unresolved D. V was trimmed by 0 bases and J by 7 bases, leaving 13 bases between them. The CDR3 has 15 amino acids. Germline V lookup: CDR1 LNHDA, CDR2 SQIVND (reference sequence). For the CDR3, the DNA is TGTGCCAGTAGTATAGACGCGGGAGTGGGGCAGCCCCAGCATTTT. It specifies CASSIDAGVGQPQHF.

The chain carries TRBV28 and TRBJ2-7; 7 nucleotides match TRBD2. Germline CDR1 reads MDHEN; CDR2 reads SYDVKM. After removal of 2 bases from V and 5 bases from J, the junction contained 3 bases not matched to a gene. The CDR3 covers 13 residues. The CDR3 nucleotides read TGTGCCAGCAGTTTAGCGGGAGTACACGAGCAGTACTTC. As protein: CASSLAGVHEQYF.

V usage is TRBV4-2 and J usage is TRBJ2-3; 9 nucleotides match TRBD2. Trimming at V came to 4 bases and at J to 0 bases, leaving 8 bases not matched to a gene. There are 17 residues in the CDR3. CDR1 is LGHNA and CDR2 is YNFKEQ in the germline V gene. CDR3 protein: CASSPTGLAGSTDTQYF. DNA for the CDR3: TGTGCCAGCAGCCCCACCGGCCTAGCGGGGAGCACAGATACGCAGTATTTT.

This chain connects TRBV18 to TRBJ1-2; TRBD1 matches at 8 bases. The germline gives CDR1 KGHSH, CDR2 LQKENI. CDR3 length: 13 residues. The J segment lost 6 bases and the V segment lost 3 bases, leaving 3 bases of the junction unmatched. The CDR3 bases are TGTGCCAGCTCACCGGACAGGGTCCATGGCTACACCTTC. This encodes CASSPDRVHGYTF.

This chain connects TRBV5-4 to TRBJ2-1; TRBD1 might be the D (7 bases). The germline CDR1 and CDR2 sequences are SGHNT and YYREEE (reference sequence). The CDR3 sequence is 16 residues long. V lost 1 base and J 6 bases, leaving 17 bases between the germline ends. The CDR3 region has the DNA TGTGCCAGCAGCTTGCCCACAGGGGCGCGGGGCAATGAGCAGTTCTTC. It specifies CASSLPTGARGNEQFF.

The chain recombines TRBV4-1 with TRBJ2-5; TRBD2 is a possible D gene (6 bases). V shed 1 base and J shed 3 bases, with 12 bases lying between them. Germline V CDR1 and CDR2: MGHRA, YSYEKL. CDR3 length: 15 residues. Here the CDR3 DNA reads TGCGCCAGCAGCCAAGGACTAGTGGGCAAAGAGACCCAGTACTTC. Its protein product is CASSQGLVGKETQYF.

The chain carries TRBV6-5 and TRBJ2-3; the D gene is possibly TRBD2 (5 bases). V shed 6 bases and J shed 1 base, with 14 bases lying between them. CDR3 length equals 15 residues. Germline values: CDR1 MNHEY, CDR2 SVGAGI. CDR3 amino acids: CASRFQAAGTDTQYF. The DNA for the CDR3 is TGTGCCAGCAGATTCCAAGCGGCAGGCACAGATACGCAGTATTTT.

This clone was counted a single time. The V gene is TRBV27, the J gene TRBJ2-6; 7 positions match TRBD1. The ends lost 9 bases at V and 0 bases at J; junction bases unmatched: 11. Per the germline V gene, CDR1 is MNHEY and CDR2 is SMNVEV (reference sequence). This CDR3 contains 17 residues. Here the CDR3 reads CASKLTGDSSGANVLTF. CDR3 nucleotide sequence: TGTGCCAGTAAACTCACAGGGGACAGCTCTGGGGCCAACGTCCTGACTTTC.

For the CDR3, the DNA is TGTGCCATCATGGAGGGGGCAGGTGGAAACACCATATATTTT. Translation: CAIMEGAGGNTIYF. The chain combines TRBV10-3 with TRBJ1-3; 7 bases agree with TRBD1. CDR3 length: 14 residues. V was pared by 7 bases and J by 3 bases, with 6 bases of the junction left unmatched. The germline gives CDR1 ENHRY, CDR2 SYGVKD.

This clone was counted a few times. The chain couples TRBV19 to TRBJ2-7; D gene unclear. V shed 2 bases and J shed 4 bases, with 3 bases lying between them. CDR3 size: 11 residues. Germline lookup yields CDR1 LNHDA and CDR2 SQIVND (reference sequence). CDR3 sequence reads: CASSIIYEQYF. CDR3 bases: TGTGCCAGTAGTATAATATACGAGCAGTACTTC.

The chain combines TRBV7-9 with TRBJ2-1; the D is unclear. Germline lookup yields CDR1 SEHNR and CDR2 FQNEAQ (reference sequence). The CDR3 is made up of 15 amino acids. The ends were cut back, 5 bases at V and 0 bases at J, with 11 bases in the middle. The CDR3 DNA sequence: TGTGCCAGCAGCCGGGCCTCGGGCTCCTACAATGAGCAGTTCTTC. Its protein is CASSRASGSYNEQFF.

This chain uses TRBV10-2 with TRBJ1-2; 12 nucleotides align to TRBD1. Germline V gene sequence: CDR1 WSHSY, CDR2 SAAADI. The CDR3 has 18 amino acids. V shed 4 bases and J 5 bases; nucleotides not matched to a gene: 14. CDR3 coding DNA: TGCGCCAGCAGTGCTTCGGGACAGGGGGCAGGTGGCTCATATGGCTACACCTTC. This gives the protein CASSASGQGAGGSYGYTF.

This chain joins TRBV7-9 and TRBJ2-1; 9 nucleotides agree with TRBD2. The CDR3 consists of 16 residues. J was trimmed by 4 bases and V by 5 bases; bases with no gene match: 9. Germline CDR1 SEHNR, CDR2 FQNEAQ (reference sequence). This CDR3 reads CASSQHSGRSYNEQFF. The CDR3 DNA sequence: TGTGCCAGCAGCCAACATAGCGGGAGAAGTTACAATGAGCAGTTCTTC.

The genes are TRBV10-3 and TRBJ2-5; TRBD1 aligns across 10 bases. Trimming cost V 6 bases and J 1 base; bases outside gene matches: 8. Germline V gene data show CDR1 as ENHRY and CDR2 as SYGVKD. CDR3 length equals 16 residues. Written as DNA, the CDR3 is TGTGCCATCAGCTCGGGACAGGGGAACATCCAAGAGACCCAGTACTTC. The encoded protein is CAISSGQGNIQETQYF.

The CDR3 protein is CASSSSETQYF. The CDR3 DNA reads as TGTGCCAGCAGCTCCTCTGAGACCCAGTACTTC. The chain is built from TRBV11-3 and TRBJ2-5; D call uncertain. Germline loops: CDR1 SGHNT, CDR2 YENEEA. V was clipped by 4 bases and J by 5 bases, with 5 bases between them. The CDR3 runs to 11 residues.

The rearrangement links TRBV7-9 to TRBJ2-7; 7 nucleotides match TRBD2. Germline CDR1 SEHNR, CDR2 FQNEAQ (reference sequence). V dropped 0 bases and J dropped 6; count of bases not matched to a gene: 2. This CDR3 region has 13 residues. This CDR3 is CASSLASSGEQYF. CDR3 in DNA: TGTGCCAGCAGCTTAGCGTCTAGCGGCGAGCAGTACTTC.